These T cell receptor beta chains were read from a single sample in a study of blood T cell repertoires in COVID-19. The table came from immunoSEQ multiplex PCR; TCRdb's copy has only in-frame clones and leaves some out. This sample carries 150,000 to 200,000 clones, 76% of them seen once, and the ten largest clones take about a sixth. What was sequenced was PBMCs or T cells enriched from blood (not recorded which). Every receptor here comes from a woman in her forties or fifties with acute COVID-19. Both conserved end residues are part of each CDR3. D genes are given only for firm matches. A clone size is listed for some rows: how often the clone was seen (once, few, many), or a class if it is expanded.

clone_size | d_call | j_call | v_call | cdr3_aa | cdr3_nt
. | . | TRBJ1-5 | TRBV2 | CASSEGQGYQPQHF | TGTGCCAGCAGTGAAGGTCAGGGATATCAGCCCCAGCATTTT
. | . | TRBJ1-3 | TRBV28 | CASQIPAGKGNTIYF | TGTGCCAGTCAAATCCCGGCGGGGAAAGGAAACACCATATATTTT
. | TRBD2 | TRBJ2-2 | TRBV3-1/TRBV3-2 | CASSNGGAGTGELFF | TGTGCCAGCAGCAACGGGGGGGCTGGCACCGGGGAGCTGTTTTTT
. | . | TRBJ1-1 | TRBV6-5 | CASSHYPGEAFF | TGTGCCAGCAGTCACTACCCGGGGGAAGCTTTCTTT
. | TRBD1 | TRBJ1-5 | TRBV6-2/TRBV6-3 | CASSRAPQGAGQPQHF | TGTGCCAGCAGTAGGGCCCCACAGGGGGCCGGACAGCCCCAGCATTTT
. | . | TRBJ2-5 | TRBV5-1 | CASSRSETQYF | TGCGCCAGCTCTAGGTCAGAGACCCAGTACTTC
. | . | TRBJ1-1 | TRBV7-9 | CASSLDRANTEAFF | TGTGCCAGCAGCTTAGACAGGGCGAACACTGAAGCTTTCTTT
once | TRBD2 | TRBJ2-1 | TRBV10-1 | CASSGPGLAGGNYNEQFF | TGCGCCAGCAGTGGCCCGGGACTAGCGGGGGGGAACTACAATGAGCAGTTCTTC
few | . | TRBJ1-5 | TRBV2 | CASSELVERPNQPQHF | TGTGCCAGCAGTGAACTCGTGGAGAGGCCCAATCAGCCCCAGCATTTT
once | TRBD2 | TRBJ2-1 | TRBV6-4 | CASSDLPLAGFSGEQFF | TGTGCCAGCAGTGACTTACCCCTAGCGGGGTTCTCGGGTGAGCAGTTCTTC
. | . | TRBJ1-3 | TRBV29-1 | CSVEVGNSGNTIYF | TGCAGCGTTGAAGTCGGGAACTCTGGAAACACCATATATTTT
. | . | TRBJ2-3 | TRBV9 | CASTPRGRDTQYF | TGTGCCAGCACCCCCAGAGGGCGAGATACGCAGTATTTT
. | TRBD1 | TRBJ2-2 | TRBV3-1/TRBV3-2 | CASSRTGGTGELFF | TGTGCCAGCAGCAGGACAGGGGGCACCGGGGAGCTGTTTTTT
. | . | TRBJ1-4 | TRBV6-1 | CASSDGMTNEKLFF | TGTGCCAGCAGTGACGGGATGACTAATGAAAAACTGTTTTTT
. | . | TRBJ1-5 | TRBV7-9 | CASSLRQVNQPQHF | TGTGCCAGCAGCTTAAGACAGGTAAATCAGCCCCAGCATTTT
. | . | TRBJ1-6 | TRBV3-1/TRBV3-2 | CASSHAGRISYNSPLHF | TGTGCCAGCTCCCATGCGGGGAGAATTTCCTATAATTCACCCCTCCACTTT
. | TRBD1 | TRBJ2-2 | TRBV7-2 | CASSLDRGNGELFF | TGTGCCAGCAGCTTGGACAGGGGGAACGGGGAGCTGTTTTTT
. | TRBD1 | TRBJ2-2 | TRBV27 | CASSWDRASTGELFF | TGTGCCAGCAGCTGGGACAGGGCCAGCACCGGGGAGCTGTTTTTT
. | . | TRBJ1-3 | TRBV12-3/TRBV12-4 | CASSLWGDTIYF | TGTGCCAGCAGTTTATGGGGGGACACCATATATTTT
. | . | TRBJ1-5 | TRBV28 | CASSSRSENNQPQHF | TGTGCCAGCAGCTCTAGGTCAGAGAACAATCAGCCCCAGCATTTT
. | TRBD2 | TRBJ2-3 | TRBV28 | CASSGLAGWEDTQYF | TGTGCCAGCAGTGGACTAGCGGGTTGGGAAGATACGCAGTATTTT
. | . | TRBJ1-1 | TRBV7-8 | CASSREQVQAFF | TGTGCCAGCAGCCGCGAACAGGTGCAGGCTTTCTTT